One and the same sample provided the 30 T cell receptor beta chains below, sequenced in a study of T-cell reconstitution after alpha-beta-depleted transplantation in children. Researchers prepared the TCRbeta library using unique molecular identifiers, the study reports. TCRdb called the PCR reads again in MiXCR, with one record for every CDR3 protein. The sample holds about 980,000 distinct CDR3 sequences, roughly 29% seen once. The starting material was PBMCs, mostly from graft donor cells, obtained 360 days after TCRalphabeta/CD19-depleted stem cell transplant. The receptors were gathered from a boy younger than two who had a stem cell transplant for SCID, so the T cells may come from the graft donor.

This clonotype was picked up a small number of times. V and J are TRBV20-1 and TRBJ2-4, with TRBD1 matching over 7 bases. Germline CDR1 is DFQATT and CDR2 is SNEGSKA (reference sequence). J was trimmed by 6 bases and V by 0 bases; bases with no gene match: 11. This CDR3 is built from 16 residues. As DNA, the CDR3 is TGCAGTGCTAGAGATTCCGGCAGGGGGTCGAGAAACATTCAGTACTTC. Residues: CSARDSGRGSRNIQYF.

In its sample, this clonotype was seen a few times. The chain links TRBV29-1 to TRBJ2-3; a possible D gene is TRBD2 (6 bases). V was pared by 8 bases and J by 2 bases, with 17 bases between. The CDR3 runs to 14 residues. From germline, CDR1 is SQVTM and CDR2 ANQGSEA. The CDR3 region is CSSEGQGNTDTQYF. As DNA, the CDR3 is TGCAGCTCGGAGGGGCAGGGAAACACAGATACGCAGTATTTT.

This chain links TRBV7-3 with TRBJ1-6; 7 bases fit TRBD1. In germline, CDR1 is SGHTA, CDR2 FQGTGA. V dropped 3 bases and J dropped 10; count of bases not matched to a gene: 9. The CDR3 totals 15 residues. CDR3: CASSFQGGWGSPLHF. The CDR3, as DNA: TGTGCCAGCAGCTTCCAAGGGGGCTGGGGCTCACCCCTCCACTTT.

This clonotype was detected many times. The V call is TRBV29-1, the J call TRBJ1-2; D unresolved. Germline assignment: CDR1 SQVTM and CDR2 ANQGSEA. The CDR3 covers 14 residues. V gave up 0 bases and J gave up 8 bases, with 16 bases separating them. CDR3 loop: CSVEDQSQPKGYTF. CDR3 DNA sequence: TGCAGCGTTGAAGATCAGTCGCAGCCGAAGGGCTACACCTTC.

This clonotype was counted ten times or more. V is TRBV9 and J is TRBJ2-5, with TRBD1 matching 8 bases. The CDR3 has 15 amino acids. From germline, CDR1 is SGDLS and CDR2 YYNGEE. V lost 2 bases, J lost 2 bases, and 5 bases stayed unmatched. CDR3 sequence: CASSVQGASQETQYF. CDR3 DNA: TGTGCCAGCAGCGTCCAGGGGGCTAGTCAAGAGACCCAGTACTTC.

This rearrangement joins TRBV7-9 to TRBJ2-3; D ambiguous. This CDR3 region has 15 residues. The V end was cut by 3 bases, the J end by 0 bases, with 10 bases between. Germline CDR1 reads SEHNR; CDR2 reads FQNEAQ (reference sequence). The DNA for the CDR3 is TGTGCCAGCAGCTTCTTAATCTCTAGCACAGATACGCAGTATTTT. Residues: CASSFLISSTDTQYF.

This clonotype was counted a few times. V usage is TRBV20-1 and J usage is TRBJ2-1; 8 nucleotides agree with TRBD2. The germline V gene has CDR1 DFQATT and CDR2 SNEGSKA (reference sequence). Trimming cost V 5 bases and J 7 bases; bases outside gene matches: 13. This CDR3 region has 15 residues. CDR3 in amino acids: CSAPPAGGIKNEQFF. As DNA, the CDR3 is TGCAGTGCTCCTCCGGCGGGGGGCATCAAAAATGAGCAGTTCTTC.

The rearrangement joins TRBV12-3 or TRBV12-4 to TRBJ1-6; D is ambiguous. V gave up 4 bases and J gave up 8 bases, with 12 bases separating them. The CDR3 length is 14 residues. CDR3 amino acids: CASSSSLADSPLHF. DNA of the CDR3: TGTGCCAGCAGTTCGTCCCTTGCGGATTCACCCCTCCACTTT.

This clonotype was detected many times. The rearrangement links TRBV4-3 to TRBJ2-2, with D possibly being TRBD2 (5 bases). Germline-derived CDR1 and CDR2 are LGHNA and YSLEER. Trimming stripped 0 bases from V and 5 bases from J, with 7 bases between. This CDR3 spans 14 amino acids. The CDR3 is CASSQDPGTGELFF. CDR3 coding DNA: TGCGCCAGCAGCCAAGACCCGGGGACCGGGGAGCTGTTTTTT.

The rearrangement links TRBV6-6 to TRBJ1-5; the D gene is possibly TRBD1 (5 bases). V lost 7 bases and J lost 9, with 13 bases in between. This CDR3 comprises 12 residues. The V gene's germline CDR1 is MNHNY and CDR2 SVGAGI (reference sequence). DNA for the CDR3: TGTGCCAGCAAGAGGGGCGAGTCGCCCCAGCATTTT. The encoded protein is CASKRGESPQHF.

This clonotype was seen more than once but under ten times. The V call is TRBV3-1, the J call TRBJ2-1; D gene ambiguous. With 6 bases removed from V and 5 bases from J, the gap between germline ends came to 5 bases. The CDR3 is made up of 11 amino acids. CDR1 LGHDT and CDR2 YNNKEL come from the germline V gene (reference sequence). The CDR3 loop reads CASRFDNEQFF. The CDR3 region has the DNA TGTGCCAGCAGATTTGACAATGAGCAGTTCTTC.

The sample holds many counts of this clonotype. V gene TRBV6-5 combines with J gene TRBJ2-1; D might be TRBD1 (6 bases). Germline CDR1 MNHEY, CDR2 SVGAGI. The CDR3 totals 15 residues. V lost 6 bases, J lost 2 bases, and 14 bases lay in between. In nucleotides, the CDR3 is TGTGCCAGCAGATACGACAGGTCCCCCTACAATGAGCAGTTCTTC. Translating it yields CASRYDRSPYNEQFF.

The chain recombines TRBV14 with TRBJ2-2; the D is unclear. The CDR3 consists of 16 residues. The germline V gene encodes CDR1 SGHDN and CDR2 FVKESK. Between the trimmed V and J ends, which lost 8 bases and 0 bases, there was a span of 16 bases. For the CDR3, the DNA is TGTGCCAGCTCACCTTACGAAGGGACGAACACCGGGGAGCTGTTTTTT. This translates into CASSPYEGTNTGELFF.

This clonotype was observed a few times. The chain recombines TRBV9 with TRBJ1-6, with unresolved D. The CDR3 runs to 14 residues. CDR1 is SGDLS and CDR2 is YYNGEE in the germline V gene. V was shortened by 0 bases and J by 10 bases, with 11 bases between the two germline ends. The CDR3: CASSVGPQGSPLHF. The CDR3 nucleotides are TGTGCCAGCAGCGTAGGACCGCAAGGATCACCCCTCCACTTT.

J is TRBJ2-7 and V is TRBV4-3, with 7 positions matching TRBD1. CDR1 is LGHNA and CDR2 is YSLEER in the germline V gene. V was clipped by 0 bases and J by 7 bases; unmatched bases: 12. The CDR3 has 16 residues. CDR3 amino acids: CASSQDKQQGSGEQYF. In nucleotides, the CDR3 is TGCGCCAGCAGCCAAGATAAGCAACAGGGGTCAGGTGAGCAGTACTTC.

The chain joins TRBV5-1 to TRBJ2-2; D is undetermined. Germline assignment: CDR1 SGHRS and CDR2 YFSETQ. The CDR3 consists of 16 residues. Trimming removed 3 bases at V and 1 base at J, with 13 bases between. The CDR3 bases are TGCGCCAGCAGCTCCGGGTGGACGGGGAACACCGGGGAGCTGTTTTTT. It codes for CASSSGWTGNTGELFF.

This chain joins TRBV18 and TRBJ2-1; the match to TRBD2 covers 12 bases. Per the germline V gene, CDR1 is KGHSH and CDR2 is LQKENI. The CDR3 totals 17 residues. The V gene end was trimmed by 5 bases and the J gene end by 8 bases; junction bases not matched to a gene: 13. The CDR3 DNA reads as TGTGCCAGCTCAACCCTAGCGGGGGGGAACCTTGGGGATGAGCAGTTCTTC. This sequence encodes CASSTLAGGNLGDEQFF.

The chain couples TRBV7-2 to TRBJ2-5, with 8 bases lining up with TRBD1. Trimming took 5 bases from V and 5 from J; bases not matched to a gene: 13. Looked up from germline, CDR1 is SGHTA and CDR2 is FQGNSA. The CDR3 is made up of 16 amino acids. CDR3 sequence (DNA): TGTGCCAGCAGCCGGAAGCGACAGGGGTTATGGGAGACCCAGTACTTC. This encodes CASSRKRQGLWETQYF. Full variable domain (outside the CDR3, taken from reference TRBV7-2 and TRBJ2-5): GAGVSQSPSNKVTEKGKDVELRCDPISGHTALYWYRQSLGQGLEFLIYFQGNSAPDKSGLPSDRFSAERTGGSVSTLTIQRTQQEDSAVYLCASSRKRQGLWETQYFGPGTRLLVL.

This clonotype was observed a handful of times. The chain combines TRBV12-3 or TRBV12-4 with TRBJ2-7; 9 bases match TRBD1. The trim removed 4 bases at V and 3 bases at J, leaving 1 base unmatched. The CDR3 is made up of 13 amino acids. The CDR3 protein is CASSWDRDYEQYF. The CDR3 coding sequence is TGTGCCAGCAGTTGGGACAGGGACTACGAGCAGTACTTC.

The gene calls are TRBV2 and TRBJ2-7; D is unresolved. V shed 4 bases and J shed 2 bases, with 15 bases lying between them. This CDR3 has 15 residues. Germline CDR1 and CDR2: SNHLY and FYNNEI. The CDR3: CASSVKGDLPYEQYF. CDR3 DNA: TGTGCCAGCAGTGTGAAAGGAGACCTACCCTACGAGCAGTACTTC.

CDR3 region: CASKVKVSWDEQFF. The CDR3, as DNA: TGCGCCAGCAAGGTGAAGGTTAGTTGGGATGAGCAGTTCTTC. V and J are TRBV5-1 and TRBJ2-1, with D unclear. This CDR3 is built from 14 residues. Germline V gene sequence: CDR1 SGHRS, CDR2 YFSETQ. Trimming took 6 bases from V and 8 from J, leaving 18 bases between them.

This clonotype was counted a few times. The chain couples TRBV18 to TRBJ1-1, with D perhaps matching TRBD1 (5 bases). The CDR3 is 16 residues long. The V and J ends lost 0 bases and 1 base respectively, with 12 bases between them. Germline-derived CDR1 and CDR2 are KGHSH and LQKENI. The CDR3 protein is CASSPPGVGSNTEAFF. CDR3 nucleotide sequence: TGTGCCAGCTCACCACCAGGGGTGGGGTCGAACACTGAAGCTTTCTTT.

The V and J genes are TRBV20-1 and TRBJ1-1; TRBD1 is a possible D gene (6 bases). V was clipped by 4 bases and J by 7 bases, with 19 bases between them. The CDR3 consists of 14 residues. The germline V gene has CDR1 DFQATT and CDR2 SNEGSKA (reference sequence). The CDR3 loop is CSAMGAVRPYEAFF. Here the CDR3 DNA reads TGCAGTGCTATGGGGGCGGTACGACCTTATGAAGCTTTCTTT.

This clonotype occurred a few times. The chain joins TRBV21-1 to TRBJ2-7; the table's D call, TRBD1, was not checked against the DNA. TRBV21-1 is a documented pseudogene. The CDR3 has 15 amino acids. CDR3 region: CASSPPDRGDYEQYF. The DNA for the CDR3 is TGTGCCAGCAGCCCCCCGGACAGGGGGGACTACGAGCAGTACTTC.

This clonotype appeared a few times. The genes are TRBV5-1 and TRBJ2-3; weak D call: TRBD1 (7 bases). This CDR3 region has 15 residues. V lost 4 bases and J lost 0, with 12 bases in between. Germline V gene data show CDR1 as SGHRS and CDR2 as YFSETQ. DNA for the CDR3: TGCGCCAGCAGCGCGACAGGGACTAGCACAGATACGCAGTATTTT. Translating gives CASSATGTSTDTQYF.

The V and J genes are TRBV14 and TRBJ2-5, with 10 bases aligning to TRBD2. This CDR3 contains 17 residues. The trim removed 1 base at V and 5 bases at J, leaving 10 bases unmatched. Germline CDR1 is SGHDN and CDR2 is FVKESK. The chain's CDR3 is CASSQGSVAGGSETQYF. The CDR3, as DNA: TGTGCCAGCAGCCAAGGATCTGTAGCGGGGGGATCGGAGACCCAGTACTTC.

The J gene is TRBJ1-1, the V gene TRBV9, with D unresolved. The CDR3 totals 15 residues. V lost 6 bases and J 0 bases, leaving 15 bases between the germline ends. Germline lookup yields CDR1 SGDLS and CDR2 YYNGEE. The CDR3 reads CASTPYGGMNTEAFF. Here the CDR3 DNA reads TGTGCCAGCACCCCCTATGGAGGCATGAACACTGAAGCTTTCTTT.

The CDR3 DNA is TGTGCCAGCTCACCCGCGACTAGGTTGGAGACCCAGTACTTC. It encodes CASSPATRLETQYF. The chain combines TRBV18 with TRBJ2-5, with D possibly TRBD2 on 6 matching bases. CDR1 is KGHSH, CDR2 LQKENI, per germline. Trimming pared 3 bases from V and 5 bases from J, leaving 13 bases between. The CDR3 is 14 residues long.

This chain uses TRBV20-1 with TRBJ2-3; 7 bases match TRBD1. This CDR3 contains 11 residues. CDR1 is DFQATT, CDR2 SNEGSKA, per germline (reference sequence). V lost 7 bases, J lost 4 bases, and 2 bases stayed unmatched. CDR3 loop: CSGQGADTQYF. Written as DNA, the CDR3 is TGCAGTGGCCAGGGGGCAGATACGCAGTATTTT.

The CDR3 DNA follows: TGTGCCAGCAGTTTATTTCTTAATACTCAGCCCCAGCATTTT. It is translated as CASSLFLNTQPQHF. The chain recombines TRBV12-3 or TRBV12-4 with TRBJ1-5; D remains unclear. The CDR3 sequence is 14 residues long. Trimming shortened V by 2 bases and J by 6 bases, and 11 bases separated the two germline ends.